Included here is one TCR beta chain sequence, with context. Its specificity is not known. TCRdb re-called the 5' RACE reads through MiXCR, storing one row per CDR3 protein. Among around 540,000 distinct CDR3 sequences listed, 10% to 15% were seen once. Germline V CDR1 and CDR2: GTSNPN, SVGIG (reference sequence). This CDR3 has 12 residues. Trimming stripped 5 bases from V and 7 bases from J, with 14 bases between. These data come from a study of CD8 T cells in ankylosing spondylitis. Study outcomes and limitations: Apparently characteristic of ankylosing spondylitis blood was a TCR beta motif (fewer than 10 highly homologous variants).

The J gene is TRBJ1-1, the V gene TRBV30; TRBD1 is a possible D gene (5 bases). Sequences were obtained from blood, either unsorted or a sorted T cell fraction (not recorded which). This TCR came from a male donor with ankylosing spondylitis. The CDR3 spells CAWAPGPGEAFF. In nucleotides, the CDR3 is TGTGCCTGGGCCCCGGGGCCGGGTGAAGCTTTCTTT.